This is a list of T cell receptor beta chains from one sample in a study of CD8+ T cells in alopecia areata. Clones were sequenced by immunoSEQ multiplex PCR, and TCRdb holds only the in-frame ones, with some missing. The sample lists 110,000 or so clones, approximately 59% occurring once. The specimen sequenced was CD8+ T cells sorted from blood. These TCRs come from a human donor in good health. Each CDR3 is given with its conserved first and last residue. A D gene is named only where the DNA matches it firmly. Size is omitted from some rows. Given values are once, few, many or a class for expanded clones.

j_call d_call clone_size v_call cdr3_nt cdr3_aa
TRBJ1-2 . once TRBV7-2 TGTGCCAGCAGCCCAGGAGGCAGGGCAGGCTACACCTTC CASSPGGRAGYTF
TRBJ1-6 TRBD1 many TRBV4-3 TGCGCCAGCAGCCAAGCGACAGGGACGGGAGGTTCACCCCTCCACTTT CASSQATGTGGSPLHF
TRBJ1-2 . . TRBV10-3 TGTGCCATCAGTGTGGACAGCGAAAACCCAAACTATGGCTACACCTTC CAISVDSENPNYGYTF
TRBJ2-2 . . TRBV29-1 TGCAGCGCGGGGGTGGGCTATGGCACCGGGGAGCTGTTTTTT CSAGVGYGTGELFF
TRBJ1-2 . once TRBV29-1 TGCAGCGTTGAAGCGACTGCCCGATGGAGTGGCTACACCTTC CSVEATARWSGYTF
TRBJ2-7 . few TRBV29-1 TGCAGCGTTCTCAGGGGGGGCAGGGAGTACTTC CSVLRGGREYF
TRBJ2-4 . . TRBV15 TGTGCCACCAGCAGGGACGACGCACTAGCCAAAAACATTCAGTACTTC CATSRDDALAKNIQYF
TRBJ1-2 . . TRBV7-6 TGTGCCAGCAGCTTAGCGAACAACTATGGCTACACCTTC CASSLANNYGYTF
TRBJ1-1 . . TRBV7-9 TGTGCCAGCAGCTGGGCAACAGGGAACACTGAAGCTTTCTTT CASSWATGNTEAFF
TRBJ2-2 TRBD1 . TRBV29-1 TGCAGCGTTCTCGGGACAGGGGTCACCGGGGAGCTGTTTTTT CSVLGTGVTGELFF
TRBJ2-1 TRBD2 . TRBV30 TGTGCCTGGGAAGGACTAGCGGGGGATGAGCAGTTCTTC CAWEGLAGDEQFF
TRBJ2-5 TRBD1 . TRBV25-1 TGTGCCAGCAGTGATTGGGACAGGAGGTCACAGAGAGAGACCCAGTACTTC CASSDWDRRSQRETQYF
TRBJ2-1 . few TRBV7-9 TGTGCCAGCAGCTTAGACTCACGCGAGCAGTTCTTC CASSLDSREQFF
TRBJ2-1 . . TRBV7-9 TGTGCCAGCAGCTTAGCGGGGGGGCCCTGGAATGAGCAGTTCTTC CASSLAGGPWNEQFF
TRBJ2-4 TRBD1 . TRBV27 TGTGCCAGCAGTTTTCAGGGGGACAACATTCAGTACTTC CASSFQGDNIQYF
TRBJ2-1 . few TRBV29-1 TGCAGCGTTGATACAGGGTTCAATGAGCAGTTCTTC CSVDTGFNEQFF
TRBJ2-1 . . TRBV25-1 TGTGCCAGCAGCGGGGGGCTGAGAAATGAGCAGTTCTTC CASSGGLRNEQFF
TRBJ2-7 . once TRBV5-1 TGCGCCAGCAGCTCCACGGGTGGAGAGCAGTACTTC CASSSTGGEQYF
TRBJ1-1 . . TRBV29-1 TGCAGCGTTGATAAGGGGGGGGACACTGAAGCTTTCTTT CSVDKGGDTEAFF
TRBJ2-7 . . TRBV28 TGTGCCAGCAGTTTTCGGGCCCCGACACTCGACGAGCAGTACTTC CASSFRAPTLDEQYF
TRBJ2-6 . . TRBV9 TGTGCCAGCAGCGGGACCGGACTCTCTGGGGCCAACGTCCTGACTTTC CASSGTGLSGANVLTF
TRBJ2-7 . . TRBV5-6 TGTGCCAGCAGCCCCCGCAGGGGCCCTAACTACGAGCAGTACTTC CASSPRRGPNYEQYF
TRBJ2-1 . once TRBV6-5 TGTGCCAGCAGTTACAGGGTTCAGGCTGAGCAGTTCTTC CASSYRVQAEQFF
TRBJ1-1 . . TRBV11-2 TGTGCCAGCAGCTTAAGGGGCATAGTATGGGGCATGAACACTGAAGCTTTCTTT CASSLRGIVWGMNTEAFF
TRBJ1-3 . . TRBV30 TGTGCCTGGAAACCCCTTTGGGGGGGTTCTGGAAACACCATATATTTT CAWKPLWGGSGNTIYF
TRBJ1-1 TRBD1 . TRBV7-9 TGTGCCAGCAGCTTCGGACAGGGCCAGACTGAAGCTTTCTTT CASSFGQGQTEAFF
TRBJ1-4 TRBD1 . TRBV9 TGTGCCAGCAGTGCCGAAGACAGGGGTGGTGAAAAACTGTTTTTT CASSAEDRGGEKLFF
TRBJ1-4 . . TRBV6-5 TGTGCCAGCAGTTATACCCACAGGGTAGGGAAACTGTTTTTT CASSYTHRVGKLFF
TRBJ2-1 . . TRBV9 TGTGCCAGCAGCGTAGCGGGCGGGCTTGGGGACAATGAGCAGTTCTTC CASSVAGGLGDNEQFF
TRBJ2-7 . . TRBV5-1 TGCGCCAGCAGTCCCGCTCCCAGGGGACCTCTTGAGCAGTACTTC CASSPAPRGPLEQYF
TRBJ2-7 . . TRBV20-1 TGCAGTGCTTGGGGGGTCCACGAGCAGTACTTC CSAWGVHEQYF
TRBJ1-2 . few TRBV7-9 TGTGCCAGCAGCTTAGGCCAGGGTTGGGGCTACACCTTC CASSLGQGWGYTF
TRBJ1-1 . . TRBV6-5 TGTGCCAGCAGGATACTAGCGGGGGACACTGAAGCTTTCTTT CASRILAGDTEAFF